The text below deals with one TCR beta chain. This record belongs to a study of blood T cell repertoires in COVID-19. Study-wide context: In each case, the material was cDNA or gDNA derived from T cells, B-cell-depleted T cells, or PBMCs.

V was shortened by 2 bases and J by 5 bases, with 15 bases between the two germline ends. There are 15 residues in the CDR3. Germline CDR1 reads ENHRY; CDR2 reads SYGVKD. Repertoires were generated with immunoSEQ multiplex PCR, while TCRdb's copy carries only in-frame clones and drops some. The table has 69,000 or so clones, roughly four fifths seen once; the top ten hold roughly 14%. Seattle's cohort entered during active infection and was followed longitudinally. Sample: peripheral blood. This TCR was recovered from a man in his fifties or sixties with COVID-19, enrolled during active disease. The chain employs TRBV10-3 and TRBJ1-2, with D perhaps matching TRBD1 (6 bases). CDR3: CAISEETGSFYGYTF. CDR3 nucleotide sequence: TGTGCCATCAGTGAGGAGACAGGATCGTTTTATGGCTACACCTTC.